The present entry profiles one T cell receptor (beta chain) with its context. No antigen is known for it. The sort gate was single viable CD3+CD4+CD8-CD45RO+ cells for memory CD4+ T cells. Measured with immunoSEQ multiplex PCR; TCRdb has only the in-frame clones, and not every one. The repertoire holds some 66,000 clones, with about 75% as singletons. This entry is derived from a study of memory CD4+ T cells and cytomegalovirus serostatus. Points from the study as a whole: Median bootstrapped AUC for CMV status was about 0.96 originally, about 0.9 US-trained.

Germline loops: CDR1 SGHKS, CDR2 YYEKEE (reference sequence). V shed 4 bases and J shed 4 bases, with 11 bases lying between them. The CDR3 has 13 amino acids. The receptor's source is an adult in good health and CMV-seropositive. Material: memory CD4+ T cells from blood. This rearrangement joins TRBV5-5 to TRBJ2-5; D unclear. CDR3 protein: CASSPPRRETQYF. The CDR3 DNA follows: TGTGCCAGCAGCCCCCCCCGCAGAGAGACCCAGTACTTC.